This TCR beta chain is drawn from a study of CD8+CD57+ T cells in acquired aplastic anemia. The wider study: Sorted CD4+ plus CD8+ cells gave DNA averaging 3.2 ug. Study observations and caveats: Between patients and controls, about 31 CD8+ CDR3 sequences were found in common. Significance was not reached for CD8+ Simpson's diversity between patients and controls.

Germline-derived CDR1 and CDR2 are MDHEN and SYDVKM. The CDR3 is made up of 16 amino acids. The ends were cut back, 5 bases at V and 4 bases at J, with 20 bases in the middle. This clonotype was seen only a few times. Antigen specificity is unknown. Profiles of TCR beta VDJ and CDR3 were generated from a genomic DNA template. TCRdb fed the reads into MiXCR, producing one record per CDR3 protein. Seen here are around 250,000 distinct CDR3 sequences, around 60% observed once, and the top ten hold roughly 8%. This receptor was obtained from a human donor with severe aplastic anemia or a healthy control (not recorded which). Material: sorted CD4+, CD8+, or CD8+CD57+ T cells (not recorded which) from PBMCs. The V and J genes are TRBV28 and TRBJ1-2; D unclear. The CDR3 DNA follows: TGTGCCAGCAGTGTTGAGCCTCTCTTAACCTCCTATGGCTACACCTTC. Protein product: CASSVEPLLTSYGYTF.